This T cell receptor (beta chain) was retrieved from a study of immune evolution from preneoplasia to lung adenocarcinoma. Regarding the study as a whole: Compared with EGFR-mutant or double wild-type lesions, KRAS-mutant nodules were more clonal. Later-stage lesions appeared to have more T cells, more diversity, less clonality.

Germline assignment: CDR1 LNHDA and CDR2 SQIVND (reference sequence). The CDR3 sequence is 14 residues long. V was trimmed by 3 bases and J by 2 bases, leaving 11 bases between them. Some clones are missing from TCRdb's copy, which holds only in-frame ones; the method was immunoSEQ multiplex PCR. The repertoire has about 2,500 clones, 80% to 90% of them found once; the top ten carry under 2.5%. Notes on this clone: As yet, its antigen is unknown.

Sequencing was done on a sample of FFPE atypical adenomatous hyperplasia tissue from the lung. Indicated subset: atypical adenomatous hyperplasia (AAH), lung preneoplasia. This receptor was taken from a person between 70 and 80 years old with lung adenocarcinoma. This chain joins TRBV19 and TRBJ2-7; tentatively, D is TRBD1 (6 bases). CDR3 loop: CASSMSGAAYEQYF. DNA of the CDR3: TGTGCCAGTAGTATGTCAGGGGCCGCCTACGAGCAGTACTTC. Full variable domain (rest looked up from reference TRBV19 and TRBJ2-7): DGGITQSPKYLFRKEGQNVTLSCEQNLNHDAMYWYRQDPGQGLRLIYYSQIVNDFQKGDIAEGYSVSREKKESFPLTVTSAQKNPTAFYLCASSMSGAAYEQYFGPGTRLTVT.